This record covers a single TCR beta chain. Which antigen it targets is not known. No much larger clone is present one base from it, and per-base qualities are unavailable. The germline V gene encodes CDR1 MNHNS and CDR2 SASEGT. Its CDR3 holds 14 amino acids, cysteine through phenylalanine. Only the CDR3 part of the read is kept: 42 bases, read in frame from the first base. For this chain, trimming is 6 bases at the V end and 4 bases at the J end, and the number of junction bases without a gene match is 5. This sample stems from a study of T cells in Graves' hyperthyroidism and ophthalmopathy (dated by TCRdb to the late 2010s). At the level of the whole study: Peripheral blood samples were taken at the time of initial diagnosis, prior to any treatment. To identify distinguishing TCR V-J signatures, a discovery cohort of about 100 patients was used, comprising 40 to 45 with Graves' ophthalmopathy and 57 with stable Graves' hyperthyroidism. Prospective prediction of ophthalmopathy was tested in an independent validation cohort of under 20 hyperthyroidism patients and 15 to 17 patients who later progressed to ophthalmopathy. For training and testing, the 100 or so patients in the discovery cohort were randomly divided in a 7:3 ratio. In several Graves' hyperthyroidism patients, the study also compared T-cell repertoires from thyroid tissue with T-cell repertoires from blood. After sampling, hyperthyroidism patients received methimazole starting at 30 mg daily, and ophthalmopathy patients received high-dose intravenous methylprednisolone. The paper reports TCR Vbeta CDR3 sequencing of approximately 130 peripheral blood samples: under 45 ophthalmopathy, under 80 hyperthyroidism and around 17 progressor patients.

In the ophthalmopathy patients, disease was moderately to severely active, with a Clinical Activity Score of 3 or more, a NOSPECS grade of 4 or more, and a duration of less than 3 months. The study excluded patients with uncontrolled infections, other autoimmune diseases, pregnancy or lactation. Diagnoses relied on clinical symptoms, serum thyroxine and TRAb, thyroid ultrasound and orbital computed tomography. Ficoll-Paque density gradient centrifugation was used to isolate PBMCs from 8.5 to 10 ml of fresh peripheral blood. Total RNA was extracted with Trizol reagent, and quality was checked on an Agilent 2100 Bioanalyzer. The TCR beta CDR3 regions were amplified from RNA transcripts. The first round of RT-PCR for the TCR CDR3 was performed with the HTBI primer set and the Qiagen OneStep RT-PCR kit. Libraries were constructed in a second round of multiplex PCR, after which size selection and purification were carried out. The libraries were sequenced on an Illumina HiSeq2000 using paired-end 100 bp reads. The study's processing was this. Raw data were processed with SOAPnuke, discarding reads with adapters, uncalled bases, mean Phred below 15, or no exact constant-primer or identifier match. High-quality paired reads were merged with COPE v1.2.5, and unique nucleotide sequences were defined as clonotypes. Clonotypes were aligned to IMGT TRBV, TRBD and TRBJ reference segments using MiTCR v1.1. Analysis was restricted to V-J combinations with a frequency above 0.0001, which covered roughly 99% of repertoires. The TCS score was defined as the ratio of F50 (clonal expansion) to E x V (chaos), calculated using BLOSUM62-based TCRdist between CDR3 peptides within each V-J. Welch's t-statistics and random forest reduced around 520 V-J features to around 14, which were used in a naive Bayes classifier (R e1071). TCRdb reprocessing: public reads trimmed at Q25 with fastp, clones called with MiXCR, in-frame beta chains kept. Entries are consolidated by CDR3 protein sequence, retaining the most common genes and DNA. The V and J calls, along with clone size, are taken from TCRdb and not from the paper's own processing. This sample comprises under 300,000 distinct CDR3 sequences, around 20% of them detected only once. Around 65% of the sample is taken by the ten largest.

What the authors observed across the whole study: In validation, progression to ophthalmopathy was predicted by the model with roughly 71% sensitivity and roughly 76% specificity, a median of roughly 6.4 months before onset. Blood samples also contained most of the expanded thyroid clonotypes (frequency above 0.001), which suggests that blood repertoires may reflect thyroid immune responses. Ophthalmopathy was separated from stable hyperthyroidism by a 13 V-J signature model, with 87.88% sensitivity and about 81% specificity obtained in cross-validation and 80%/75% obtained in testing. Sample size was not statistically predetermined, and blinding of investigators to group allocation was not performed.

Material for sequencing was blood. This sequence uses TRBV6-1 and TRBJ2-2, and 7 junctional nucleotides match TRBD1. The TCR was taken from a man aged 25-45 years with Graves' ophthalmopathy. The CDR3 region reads CASRGQVITGELFF. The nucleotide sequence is TGTGCCAGCAGAGGACAGGTTATCACCGGGGAGCTGTTTTTT.